The TCR beta chain under discussion was sequenced for a study of T cell repertoires in ileal Crohn's disease. Across the study: M6 samples are neoterminal ileum biopsies from postoperative colonoscopy.

Here immunoSEQ multiplex PCR was the method, and the copy in TCRdb shows in-frame clones only, minus some. The sample holds 2,000 or so clones, more than 70% seen once. Described time point: neoterminal ileum biopsy at postoperative endoscopy, about 6 months after surgery. Trimming removed 2 bases from V and 3 bases from J, with 13 bases in between. There are 16 residues in the CDR3. The V gene's germline CDR1 is KGHSH and CDR2 LQKENI. Sequencing was done on a sample of ileal tissue. This chain joins TRBV18 and TRBJ1-4, with D perhaps matching TRBD1 (6 bases). This TCR was sampled from an adult with Crohn's disease. Written as DNA, the CDR3 is TGTGCCAGCTCACCATTCGGGGGGCCTGCTAATGAAAAACTGTTTTTT. It translates to CASSPFGGPANEKLFF. The variable domain in full, with the rest retrieved from reference TRBV18 and TRBJ1-4, is NAGVMQNPRHLVRRRGQEARLRCSPMKGHSHVYWYRQLPEEGLKFMVYLQKENIIDESGMPKERFSAEFPKEGPSILRIQQVVRGDSAAYFCASSPFGGPANEKLFFGSGTQLSVL.